These 2 T cell receptor beta chains were all obtained from the same sample, sequenced in a study of T cell responses to AZD1222 COVID-19 vaccine. Sequencing was performed with immunoSEQ multiplex PCR; in TCRdb, only in-frame clones are kept and a portion is missing. The sample includes about 180,000 clones, approximately 86% of them seen just once. Here the sequenced sample was peripheral blood, taken on day 0 of AZD1222 vaccination. The receptors were sampled from an adult in good health.

This clone has a single count. The chain joins TRBV7-3 to TRBJ1-2, with a weak D call TRBD1 (6 bases). The CDR3 runs 15 residues. CDR1 is SGHTA, CDR2 FQGTGA, per germline. Trimming removed 3 bases from V and 2 bases from J, with 13 bases in between. As DNA, the CDR3 is TGTGCCAGCAGCTTCTCTGACACAGGGAACTATGGCTACACCTTC. Protein: CASSFSDTGNYGYTF. The full variable domain, completed using reference TRBV7-3 and TRBJ1-2, is GAGVSQTPSNKVTEKGKYVELRCDPISGHTALYWYRQSLGQGPEFLIYFQGTGAADDSGLPNDRFFAVRPEGSVSTLKIQRTERGDSAVYLCASSFSDTGNYGYTFGSGTRLTVV.

The CDR3 protein is CASSFRTGGTEAFF. DNA for the CDR3: TGCGCCAGCAGCTTCCGAACAGGGGGCACTGAAGCTTTCTTT. V is TRBV5-1 and J is TRBJ1-1; 8 bases are shared with TRBD1. The CDR3 consists of 14 residues. Germline CDR1 SGHRS, CDR2 YFSETQ. V shed 2 bases and J 4 bases; nucleotides not matched to a gene: 4.